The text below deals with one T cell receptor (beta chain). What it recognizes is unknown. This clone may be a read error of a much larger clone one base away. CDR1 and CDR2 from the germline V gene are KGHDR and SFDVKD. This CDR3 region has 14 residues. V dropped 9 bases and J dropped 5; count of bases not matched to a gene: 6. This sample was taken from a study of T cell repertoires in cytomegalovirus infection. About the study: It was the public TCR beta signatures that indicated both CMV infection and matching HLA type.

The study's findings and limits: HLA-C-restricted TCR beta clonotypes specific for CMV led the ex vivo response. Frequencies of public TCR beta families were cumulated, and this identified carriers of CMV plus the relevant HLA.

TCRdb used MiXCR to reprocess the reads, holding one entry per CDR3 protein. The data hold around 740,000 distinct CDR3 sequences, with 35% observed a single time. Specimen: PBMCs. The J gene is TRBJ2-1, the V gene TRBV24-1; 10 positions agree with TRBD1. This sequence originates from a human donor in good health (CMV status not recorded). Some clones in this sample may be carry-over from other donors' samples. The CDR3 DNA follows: TGTGCCACCCCGGGACAGGGGACCCACAATGAGCAGTTCTTC. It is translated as CATPGQGTHNEQFF.